The 13 T cell receptor beta chains presented below share a single source sample, sequenced in a study of T cells after yellow fever vaccination. TCRdb re-called the 5' RACE reads with MiXCR, one entry per CDR3 protein. The profile shows approximately 550,000 distinct CDR3 sequences, approximately 15% of them singletons. Specimen: PBMCs, collected on the day of the yellow fever booster vaccination. These receptors came from a man younger than 45 who received the YFV17D yellow fever vaccine.

The J gene is TRBJ2-7, the V gene TRBV28; the D gene is possibly TRBD1 (6 bases). The CDR3 has 13 residues. Germline loops: CDR1 MDHEN, CDR2 SYDVKM. V dropped 9 bases and J dropped 0 bases, with 12 bases sitting between them. CDR3 nucleotide sequence: TGTGCCAGTAGACAGGATTTCTCCTACGAGCAGTACTTC. It translates to CASRQDFSYEQYF.

The genes are TRBV18 and TRBJ2-5, with a weak D call TRBD2 (5 bases). Germline CDR1 KGHSH, CDR2 LQKENI. V was shortened by 4 bases and J by 5 bases, with 17 bases between the two germline ends. This CDR3 has 15 amino acids. The CDR3 nucleotides read TGTGCCAGCTCACTCTTCTTTGCGGGTCAGGAGACCCAGTACTTC. Residues: CASSLFFAGQETQYF.

The sample holds a few counts of this clonotype. The V call is TRBV27, the J call TRBJ2-7, with a possible D match to TRBD2 (6 bases). This CDR3 is 15 amino acids long. The V gene's germline CDR1 is MNHEY and CDR2 SMNVEV (reference sequence). Between the trimmed V and J ends, which lost 0 bases and 4 bases, there was a span of 13 bases. Here the CDR3 reads CASSLSISGHYEQYF. CDR3 bases: TGTGCCAGCAGTTTATCGATCAGCGGGCATTACGAGCAGTACTTC.

This sequence joins TRBV9 and TRBJ1-1, with 10 bases that match TRBD1. This CDR3 region has 13 residues. Germline V lookup: CDR1 SGDLS, CDR2 YYNGEE. The V gene end was trimmed by 4 bases and the J gene end by 7 bases; junction bases not matched to a gene: 4. CDR3 sequence: CASSIGQGGEAFF. The DNA for the CDR3 is TGTGCCAGCAGCATCGGACAGGGGGGTGAAGCTTTCTTT. Drawing the rest from reference TRBV9 and TRBJ1-1, the complete variable domain is DSGVTQTPKHLITATGQRVTLRCSPRSGDLSVYWYQQSLDQGLQFLIQYYNGEERAKGNILERFSAQQFPDLHSELNLSSLELGDSALYFCASSIGQGGEAFFGQGTRLTVV.

The sample holds a few counts of this clonotype. The chain uses TRBV30 and TRBJ1-6; D gene unclear. Germline assignment: CDR1 GTSNPN and CDR2 SVGIG (reference sequence). Trimming removed 0 bases at V and 9 bases at J, with 15 bases between. The CDR3 is 15 amino acids. The CDR3 DNA reads as TGTGCCTGGAGTGTAAAATTAGACCTATCTTCACCCCTCCACTTT. Translation: CAWSVKLDLSSPLHF.

This clonotype has a handful of counts. The chain recombines TRBV5-5 with TRBJ1-3; 7 nucleotides match TRBD1. Germline V gives CDR1 SGHKS, CDR2 YYEKEE (reference sequence). The length of the CDR3 is 18 residues. The trim removed 4 bases at V and 0 bases at J, leaving 13 bases unmatched. CDR3 sequence reads: CASSAEGAEALSGNTIYF. Written as DNA, the CDR3 is TGTGCCAGCAGCGCCGAGGGGGCTGAAGCTCTCTCTGGAAACACCATATATTTT.

This clonotype appeared a few times. The CDR3 DNA reads as TGCAGTGCTTCACCGGGACAGAACACCGGGGAGCTGTTTTTT. It specifies CSASPGQNTGELFF. The genes are TRBV20-1 and TRBJ2-2, with D perhaps matching TRBD1 (6 bases). Trimming stripped 5 bases from V and 1 base from J, with 11 bases between. Germline V lookup: CDR1 DFQATT, CDR2 SNEGSKA (reference sequence). This CDR3 comprises 14 residues.

Ten or more counts support this clonotype. The chain joins TRBV5-1 to TRBJ2-1; D is unclear. The CDR3 sequence is 18 residues long. Trimming cost V 4 bases and J 0 bases, with 20 bases left between them. The V gene's germline CDR1 is SGHRS and CDR2 YFSETQ. The CDR3 protein is CASSTSASAASSYNEQFF. CDR3 nucleotides: TGCGCCAGCAGCACGAGCGCGTCAGCAGCCAGCTCCTACAATGAGCAGTTCTTC.

A few counts support this clonotype. The chain has TRBV10-3 and TRBJ2-1; 12 nucleotides align to TRBD2. This CDR3 comprises 16 residues. Germline-derived CDR1 and CDR2 are ENHRY and SYGVKD. V shed 6 bases, J shed 6 bases, and the junction held 9 bases outside the gene matches. CDR3 DNA: TGTGCCATCAGGACTAGCGGGAGCTTCGGTCTCAATGAGCAGTTCTTC. Encoded protein: CAIRTSGSFGLNEQFF.

This clonotype was observed a handful of times. This chain connects TRBV5-1 to TRBJ2-5; a weak D match, TRBD2 (5 bases). The CDR3 runs to 14 residues. Germline loops: CDR1 SGHRS, CDR2 YFSETQ. V dropped 0 bases and J dropped 3 bases, with 9 bases sitting between them. The CDR3 loop is CASSLARAEETQYF. CDR3 bases: TGCGCCAGCAGCTTGGCGCGGGCCGAAGAGACCCAGTACTTC.

In DNA, the CDR3 is TGTGCCAGCAGCGAACTCCTAGAGCAGTTCTTC. Its protein is CASSELLEQFF. V usage is TRBV7-2 and J usage is TRBJ2-1; D unresolved. V lost 5 bases, J lost 10 bases, and 9 bases lay in between. CDR3 size: 11 residues. Germline V lookup: CDR1 SGHTA, CDR2 FQGNSA.

This clonotype was observed a few times. V is TRBV19 and J is TRBJ1-1, with 7 bases fitting TRBD1. This CDR3 is built from 14 residues. CDR1 is LNHDA, CDR2 SQIVND, per germline (reference sequence). J gave up 2 bases and V 3 bases, and 3 bases lay outside the gene matches. The chain's CDR3 is CASSIRQGNTEAFF. The CDR3 nucleotides are TGTGCCAGTAGTATCCGACAGGGTAACACTGAAGCTTTCTTT.

This clonotype has just a few counts. The rearrangement links TRBV27 to TRBJ2-1; possible D gene TRBD2, 6 bases. Germline V gives CDR1 MNHEY, CDR2 SMNVEV (reference sequence). This CDR3 spans 12 amino acids. V shed 8 bases and J shed 9 bases, with 14 bases lying between them. In nucleotides, the CDR3 is TGTGCCAGCGGGGCCCGGCGGGGTGAGCAGTTCTTC. Translated, it gives CASGARRGEQFF.